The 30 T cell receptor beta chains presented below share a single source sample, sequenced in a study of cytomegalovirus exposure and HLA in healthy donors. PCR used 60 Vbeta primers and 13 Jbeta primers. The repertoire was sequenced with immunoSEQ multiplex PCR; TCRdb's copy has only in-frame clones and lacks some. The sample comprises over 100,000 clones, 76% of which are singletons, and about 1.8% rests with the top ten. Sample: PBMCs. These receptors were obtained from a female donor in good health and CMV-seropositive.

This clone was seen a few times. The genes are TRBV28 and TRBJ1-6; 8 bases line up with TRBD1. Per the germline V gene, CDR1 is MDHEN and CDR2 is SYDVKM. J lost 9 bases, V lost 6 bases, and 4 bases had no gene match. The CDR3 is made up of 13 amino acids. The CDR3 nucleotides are TGTGCCAGCAGCTTCGACAGGGGTTCACCCCTCCACTTT. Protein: CASSFDRGSPLHF.

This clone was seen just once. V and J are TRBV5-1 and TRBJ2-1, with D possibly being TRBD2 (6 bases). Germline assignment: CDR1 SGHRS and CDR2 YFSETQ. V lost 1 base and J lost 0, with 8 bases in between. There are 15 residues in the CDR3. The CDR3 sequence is CASSLRGFSYNEQFF. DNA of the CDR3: TGCGCCAGCAGCTTGCGGGGGTTCTCCTACAATGAGCAGTTCTTC.

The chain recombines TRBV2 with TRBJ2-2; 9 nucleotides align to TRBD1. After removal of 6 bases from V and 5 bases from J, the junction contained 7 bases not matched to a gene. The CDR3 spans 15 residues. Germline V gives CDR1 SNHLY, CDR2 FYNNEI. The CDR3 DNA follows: TGTGCCAGCAGCCTGCGACAGGGGGGGACCGGGGAGCTGTTTTTT. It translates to CASSLRQGGTGELFF.

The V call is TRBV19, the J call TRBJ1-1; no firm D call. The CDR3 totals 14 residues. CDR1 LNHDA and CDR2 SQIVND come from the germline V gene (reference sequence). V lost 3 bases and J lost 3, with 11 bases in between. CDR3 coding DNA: TGTGCCAGTAGTATTCGGGGAAGTGACACTGAAGCTTTCTTT. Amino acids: CASSIRGSDTEAFF.

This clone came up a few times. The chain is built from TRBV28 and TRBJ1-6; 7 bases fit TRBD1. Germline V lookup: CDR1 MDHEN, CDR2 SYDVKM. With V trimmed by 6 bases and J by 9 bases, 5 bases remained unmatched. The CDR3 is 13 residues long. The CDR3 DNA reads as TGTGCCAGCAGAATAACAGGGGTTTCACCCCTCCACTTT. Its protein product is CASRITGVSPLHF. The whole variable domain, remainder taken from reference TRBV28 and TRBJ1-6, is DVKVTQSSRYLVKRTGEKVFLECVQDMDHENMFWYRQDPGLGLRLIYFSYDVKMKEKGDIPEGYSVSREKKERFSLILESASTNQTSMYLCASRITGVSPLHFGNGTRLTVT.

The CDR3 region is CASSPTGISGNTIYF. CDR3 bases: TGTGCCAGCTCACCTACAGGCATCTCTGGAAACACCATATATTTT. The V call is TRBV18, the J call TRBJ1-3, with D possibly TRBD1 on 5 matching bases. This CDR3 is 15 amino acids long. Per the germline V gene, CDR1 is KGHSH and CDR2 is LQKENI. Trimming took off 3 bases at V and 0 bases at J, with 9 bases between the two ends.

The CDR3 protein is CAISDGQRGSYNEQFF. The CDR3 nucleotides are TGTGCCATCAGTGATGGGCAGCGGGGTTCCTACAATGAGCAGTTCTTC. The chain combines TRBV10-3 with TRBJ2-1; 7 bases are shared with TRBD2. This CDR3 is built from 16 residues. The V gene's germline CDR1 is ENHRY and CDR2 SYGVKD. The trim removed 3 bases at V and 1 base at J, leaving 6 bases unmatched.

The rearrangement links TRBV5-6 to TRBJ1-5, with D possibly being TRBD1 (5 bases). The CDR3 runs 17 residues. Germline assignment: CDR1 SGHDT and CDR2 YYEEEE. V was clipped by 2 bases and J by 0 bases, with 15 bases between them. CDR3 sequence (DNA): TGTGCCAGCAGCTTTAGGGGTCCCGGTCATAGCAATCAGCCCCAGCATTTT. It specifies CASSFRGPGHSNQPQHF.

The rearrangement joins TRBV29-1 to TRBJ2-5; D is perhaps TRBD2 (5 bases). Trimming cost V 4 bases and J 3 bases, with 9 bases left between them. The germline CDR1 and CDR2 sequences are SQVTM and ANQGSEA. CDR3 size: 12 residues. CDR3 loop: CSVGGLKETQYF. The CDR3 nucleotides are TGCAGCGTTGGTGGACTGAAAGAGACCCAGTACTTC.

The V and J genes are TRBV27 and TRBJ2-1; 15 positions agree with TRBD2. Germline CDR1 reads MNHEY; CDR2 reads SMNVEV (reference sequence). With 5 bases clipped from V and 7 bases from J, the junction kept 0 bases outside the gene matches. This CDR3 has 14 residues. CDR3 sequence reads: CASSGTSGGNEQFF. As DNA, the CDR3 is TGTGCCAGCAGTGGGACTAGCGGGGGGAATGAGCAGTTCTTC.

CDR3 DNA: TGCGCCAGCAGCCTGACTAGCGGGAGGGCCAGGCCCGAATACGAGCAGTACTTC. Its translation is CASSLTSGRARPEYEQYF. The chain combines TRBV5-1 with TRBJ2-7; 14 bases map to TRBD2. CDR3 length: 18 amino acids. Germline V lookup: CDR1 SGHRS, CDR2 YFSETQ. V was pared by 4 bases and J by 4 bases, with 13 bases of the junction left unmatched.

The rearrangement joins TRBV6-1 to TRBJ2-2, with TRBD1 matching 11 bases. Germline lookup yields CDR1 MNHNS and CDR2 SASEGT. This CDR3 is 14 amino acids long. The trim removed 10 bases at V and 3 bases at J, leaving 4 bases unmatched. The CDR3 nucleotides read TGTGCCATCCTGGACAGGGGGCACACCGGGGAGCTGTTTTTT. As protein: CAILDRGHTGELFF.

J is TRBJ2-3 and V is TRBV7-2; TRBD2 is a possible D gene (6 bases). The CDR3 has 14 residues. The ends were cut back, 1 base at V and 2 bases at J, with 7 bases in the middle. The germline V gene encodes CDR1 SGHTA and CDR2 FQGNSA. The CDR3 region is CASSLGTTTDTQYF. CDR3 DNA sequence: TGTGCCAGCAGCTTAGGGACTACCACAGATACGCAGTATTTT.

Here the CDR3 DNA reads TGTGCCATCAGTGAGACGGGAAACTCTGGGGCCAACGTCCTGACTTTC. Translated: CAISETGNSGANVLTF. The chain joins TRBV10-3 to TRBJ2-6; a weak D match, TRBD2 (5 bases). The CDR3 runs to 16 residues. From germline, CDR1 is ENHRY and CDR2 SYGVKD. Trimming took off 2 bases at V and 0 bases at J, with 8 bases between the two ends.

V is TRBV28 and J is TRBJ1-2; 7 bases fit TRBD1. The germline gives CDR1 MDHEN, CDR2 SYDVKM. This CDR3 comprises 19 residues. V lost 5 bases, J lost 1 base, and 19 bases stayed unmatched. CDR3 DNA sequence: TGTGCCAGCAGTCCACAAACCGGGACAGCCAACCTTAATAACTATGGCTACACCTTC. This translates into CASSPQTGTANLNNYGYTF.

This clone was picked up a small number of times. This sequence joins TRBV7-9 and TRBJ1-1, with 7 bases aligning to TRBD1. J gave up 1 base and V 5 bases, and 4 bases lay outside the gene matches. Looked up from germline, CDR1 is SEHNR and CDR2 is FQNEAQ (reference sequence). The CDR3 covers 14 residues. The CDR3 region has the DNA TGTGCCAGCAGCCCGGACAGGTGGAACACTGAAGCTTTCTTT. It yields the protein CASSPDRWNTEAFF.

CDR3 region: CASFSGTENTEAFF. The CDR3 DNA sequence: TGCGCCAGCTTTTCAGGGACAGAGAACACTGAAGCTTTCTTT. V usage is TRBV5-1 and J usage is TRBJ1-1; 7 nucleotides match TRBD1. This CDR3 comprises 14 residues. Germline CDR1 SGHRS, CDR2 YFSETQ. The ends lost 7 bases at V and 1 base at J; junction bases unmatched: 7.

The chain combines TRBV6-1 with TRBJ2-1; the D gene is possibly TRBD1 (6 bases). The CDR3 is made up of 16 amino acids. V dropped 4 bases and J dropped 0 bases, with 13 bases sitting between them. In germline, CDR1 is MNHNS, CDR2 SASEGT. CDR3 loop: CASSGRQANSYNEQFF. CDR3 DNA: TGTGCCAGCAGTGGCCGACAGGCCAACTCCTACAATGAGCAGTTCTTC.

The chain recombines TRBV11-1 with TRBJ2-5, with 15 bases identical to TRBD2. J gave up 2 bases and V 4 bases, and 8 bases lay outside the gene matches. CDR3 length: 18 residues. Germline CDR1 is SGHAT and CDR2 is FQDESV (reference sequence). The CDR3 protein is CASSSARTSGGDQETQYF. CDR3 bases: TGTGCCAGCAGCTCCGCCCGGACTAGCGGGGGGGATCAAGAGACCCAGTACTTC. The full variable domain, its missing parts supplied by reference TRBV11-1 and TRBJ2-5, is EAEVAQSPRYKITEKSQAVAFWCDPISGHATLYWYRQILGQGPELLVQFQDESVVDDSQLPKDRFSAERLKGVDSTLKIQPAELGDSAMYLCASSSARTSGGDQETQYFGPGTRLLVL.

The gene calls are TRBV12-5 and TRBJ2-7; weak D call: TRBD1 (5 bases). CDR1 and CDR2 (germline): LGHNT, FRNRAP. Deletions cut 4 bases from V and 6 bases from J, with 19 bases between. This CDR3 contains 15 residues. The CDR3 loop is CASGWGLKDRSEQYF. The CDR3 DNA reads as TGTGCTAGTGGTTGGGGTTTAAAAGACAGATCCGAGCAGTACTTC.

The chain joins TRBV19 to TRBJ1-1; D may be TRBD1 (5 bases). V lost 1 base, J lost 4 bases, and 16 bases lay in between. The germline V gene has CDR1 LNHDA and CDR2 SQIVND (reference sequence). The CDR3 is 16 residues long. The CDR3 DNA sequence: TGTGCCAGTAGTATAGCGACGTACCCTAGGGGCACTGAAGCTTTCTTT. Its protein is CASSIATYPRGTEAFF.

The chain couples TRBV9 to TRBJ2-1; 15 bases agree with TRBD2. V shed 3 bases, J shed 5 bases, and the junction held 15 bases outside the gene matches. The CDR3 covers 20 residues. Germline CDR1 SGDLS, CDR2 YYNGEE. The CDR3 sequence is CASSAHRGLAGGGEDNEQFF. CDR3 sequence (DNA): TGTGCCAGCAGCGCTCATCGGGGACTAGCGGGAGGCGGAGAAGACAATGAGCAGTTCTTC.

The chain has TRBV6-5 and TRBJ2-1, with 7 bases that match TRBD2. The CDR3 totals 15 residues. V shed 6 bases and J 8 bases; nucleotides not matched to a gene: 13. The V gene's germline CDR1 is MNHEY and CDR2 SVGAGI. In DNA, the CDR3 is TGTGCCAGCAGAAACCGGGACTACGGGGCTCATGAGCAGTTCTTC. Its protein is CASRNRDYGAHEQFF.

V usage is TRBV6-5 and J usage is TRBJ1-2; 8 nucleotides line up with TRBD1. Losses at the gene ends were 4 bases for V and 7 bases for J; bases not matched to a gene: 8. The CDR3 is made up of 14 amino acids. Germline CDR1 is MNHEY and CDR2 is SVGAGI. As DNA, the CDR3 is TGTGCCAGCAGTTGGACAGGGCTGAGGGGTGGCTACACCTTC. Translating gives CASSWTGLRGGYTF.

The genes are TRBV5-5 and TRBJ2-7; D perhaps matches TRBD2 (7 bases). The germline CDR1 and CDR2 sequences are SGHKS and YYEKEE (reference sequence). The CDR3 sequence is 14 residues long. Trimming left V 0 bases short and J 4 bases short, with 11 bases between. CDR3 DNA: TGTGCCAGCAGCTTGGAACAGGGAGGGTACGAGCAGTACTTC. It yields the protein CASSLEQGGYEQYF.

CDR3 sequence reads: CASSLAGTGLDNEQFF. CDR3 in DNA: TGTGCCAGCAGCTTAGCCGGGACAGGTTTGGACAATGAGCAGTTCTTC. V gene TRBV7-2 combines with J gene TRBJ2-1; 8 nucleotides line up with TRBD1. Germline V gene lookup returns CDR1 SGHTA and CDR2 FQGNSA. V shed 0 bases and J 5 bases; nucleotides not matched to a gene: 6. This CDR3 has 16 amino acids.

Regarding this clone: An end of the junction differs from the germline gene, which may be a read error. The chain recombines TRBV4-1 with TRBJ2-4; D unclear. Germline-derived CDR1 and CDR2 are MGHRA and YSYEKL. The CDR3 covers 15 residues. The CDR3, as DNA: TGCGCCAGCAGCCCCACCAATGGAGCCAAAAACATTCAATACTTC. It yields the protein CASSPTNGAKNIQYF.

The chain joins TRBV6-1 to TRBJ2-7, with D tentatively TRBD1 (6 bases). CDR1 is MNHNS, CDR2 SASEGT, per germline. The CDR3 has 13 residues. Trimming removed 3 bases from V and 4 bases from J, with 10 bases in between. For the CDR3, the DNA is TGTGCCAGCAGTGATAGTAGGGGGTACGAGCAGTACTTC. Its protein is CASSDSRGYEQYF.

CDR3 sequence: CASNGHYSNQPQHF. The CDR3 bases are TGTGCCTCAAACGGACACTATAGCAATCAGCCCCAGCATTTT. The V and J genes are TRBV2 and TRBJ1-5; weak D call: TRBD1 (5 bases). CDR1 SNHLY and CDR2 FYNNEI come from the germline V gene. The CDR3 covers 14 residues. With 11 bases removed from V and 0 bases from J, the gap between germline ends came to 14 bases.

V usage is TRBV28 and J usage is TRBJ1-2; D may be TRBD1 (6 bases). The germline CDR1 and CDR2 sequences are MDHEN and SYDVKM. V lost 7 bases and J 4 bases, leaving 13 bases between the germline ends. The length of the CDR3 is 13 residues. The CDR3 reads CASKNRASYGYTF. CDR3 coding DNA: TGTGCCAGCAAAAACAGGGCTAGCTATGGCTACACCTTC.